This TCR beta chain was recovered during a study of CD8 T cells in Susac syndrome. The V gene's germline CDR1 is KGHDR and CDR2 SFDVKD. V was clipped by 4 bases and J by 5 bases; unmatched bases: 5. The CDR3 extends over 16 amino acids. RNA totalling about 0.45 to 1 ug underwent reverse transcription with random hexamers. TCRdb re-called the immunoSEQ multiplex PCR reads with MiXCR, one entry per CDR3 protein. The repertoire holds about 49,000 distinct CDR3 sequences, approximately 93% seen once, with around 0.53% in the top ten. V usage is TRBV24-1 and J usage is TRBJ2-2, with 11 nucleotides matching TRBD2. This clonotype was obtained from a human donor in good health. Material: CD8+ T cells from PBMCs. CDR3 loop: CATSDLGLAGTGELFF. The CDR3, as DNA: TGTGCCACCAGTGACCTAGGACTAGCGGGTACCGGGGAGCTGTTTTTT.